The 15 T cell receptor beta chains below come from one sample, sequenced in a study of post-analysis software for immune sequencing data. Unique molecular identifiers were built into the TCR beta cDNA libraries. TCRdb redid the calling of the PCR reads with MiXCR, one entry per CDR3 protein. The table lists approximately 180,000 distinct CDR3 sequences, 25% to 35% of them singletons, with approximately 1.6% in the top ten. No antigen has been identified for these receptors. Study results and caveats: Five or six TRBV segments (TRBV5-6, TRBV5-1 and TRBV20-1 among them) occurred more frequently in patients than in controls.

Sequenced material: blood. The receptor source for this set is a girl between 10 and 17 years old with multiple sclerosis.

This clonotype was observed a handful of times. This sequence joins TRBV28 and TRBJ1-6; no clear D gene. The CDR3 extends over 18 amino acids. Trimming took off 5 bases at V and 0 bases at J, with 17 bases between the two ends. From germline, CDR1 is MDHEN and CDR2 SYDVKM. CDR3 protein: CASSPPTAPSSYNSPLHF. CDR3 coding DNA: TGTGCCAGCAGTCCGCCGACGGCCCCGAGCTCCTATAATTCACCCCTCCACTTT.

The chain is built from TRBV25-1 and TRBJ1-1, with D possibly being TRBD1 (6 bases). The CDR3 is 14 residues long. Germline V gene data show CDR1 as MGHDK and CDR2 as SYGVNS. The V gene lost 2 bases and the J gene lost 5 bases, with 12 bases spanning the gap. The CDR3 DNA sequence: TGTGCCAGCAGTGAACCGCAGGGGAGGACTGAAGCTTTCTTT. Its protein is CASSEPQGRTEAFF.

The CDR3 here is CASSPGDRWYEQYF. The CDR3 DNA sequence: TGTGCCAGCAGCCCGGGGGACAGGTGGTACGAGCAGTACTTC. The V call is TRBV3-1, the J call TRBJ2-7; 8 positions agree with TRBD1. V lost 4 bases, J lost 4 bases, and 6 bases stayed unmatched. Germline CDR1 and CDR2: LGHDT and YNNKEL (reference sequence). This CDR3 has 14 amino acids.

This clonotype was observed at least ten times. CDR3 loop: CASSPDPLAKNIQYF. DNA of the CDR3: TGTGCCAGCAGTCCGGACCCCTTAGCCAAAAACATTCAGTACTTC. The chain recombines TRBV7-2 with TRBJ2-4; D is ambiguous. Between the trimmed V and J ends, which lost 6 bases and 0 bases, there was a span of 12 bases. CDR1 and CDR2 (germline): SGHTA, FQGNSA. The CDR3 spans 15 residues.

This clonotype was observed at least ten times. The chain couples TRBV25-1 to TRBJ2-1; maybe TRBD1 (5 bases). Looked up from germline, CDR1 is MGHDK and CDR2 is SYGVNS. V was shortened by 3 bases and J by 3 bases, with 12 bases between the two germline ends. This CDR3 has 15 residues. The CDR3 is CASSDQRQHYNEQFF. CDR3 coding DNA: TGTGCCAGCAGTGACCAGAGACAGCACTACAATGAGCAGTTCTTC.

The chain couples TRBV19 to TRBJ2-7; 7 nucleotides match TRBD1. The end of the DNA fits TRBJ2-5 better, so the J call may be wrong. CDR1 is LNHDA and CDR2 is SQIVND in the germline V gene (reference sequence). The CDR3 loop spans 14 amino acids. For the CDR3, the DNA is TGTGCCAGTAGGAAGAACAGGGGAGCGGAGACCCAGTACTTC. This gives the protein CASRKNRGAETQYF.

As to this clonotype: A much larger clone is a single base away; this may be a read error. V is TRBV25-1 and J is TRBJ2-5; D gene ambiguous. This CDR3 is 12 amino acids long. The germline V gene encodes CDR1 MGHDK and CDR2 SYGVNS. The CDR3 nucleotides are TGTGCCTGCAGTGAATCTGAAGAGACCCAGTACTTC. The encoded protein is CACSESEETQYF.

This clonotype was picked up one time. One junction end does not reproduce the germline sequence, and a read error may be involved. The genes are TRBV5-1 and TRBJ2-7, with a weak D call TRBD2 (6 bases). CDR1 is SGHRS and CDR2 is YFSETQ in the germline V gene. The CDR3 has 14 residues. The CDR3 coding sequence is TGCGCCAGCGGCTTGGACCCGGGACTCTACGAGCAGTACTTC. Protein product: CASGLDPGLYEQYF. The whole variable domain, filled in from reference TRBV5-1 and TRBJ2-7, reads KAGVTQTPRYLIKTRGQQVTLSCSPISGHRSVSWYQQTPGQGLQFLFEYFSETQRNKGNFPGRFSGRQFSNSRSEMNVSTLELGDSALYLCASGLDPGLYEQYFGPGTRLTVT.

This clonotype was counted only a few times. The chain is built from TRBV2 and TRBJ2-5; 7 nucleotides match TRBD2. J lost 3 bases, V lost 6 bases, and 1 base had no gene match. The length of the CDR3 is 12 residues. The germline CDR1 and CDR2 sequences are SNHLY and FYNNEI. CDR3 coding DNA: TGTGCCAGCAGGGCGGGGGAAGAGACCCAGTACTTC. This translates into CASRAGEETQYF.

About this clonotype itself: A read error may explain this, as a much larger clone is one base away. The gene calls are TRBV5-5 and TRBJ2-1, with 7 bases matching TRBD2. This CDR3 region has 15 residues. The germline CDR1 and CDR2 sequences are SGHKS and YYEKEE (reference sequence). V lost 4 bases, J lost 4 bases, and 8 bases stayed unmatched. CDR3 DNA sequence: TGTGCCAGCAGCCTGGACGGGGGGAGGTACAATGAGCAGTTCTTC. As protein: CASSLDGGRYNEQFF.

Ten or more counts support this clonotype. The gene calls are TRBV20-1 and TRBJ2-1, with 10 nucleotides matching TRBD2. Germline lookup yields CDR1 DFQATT and CDR2 SNEGSKA (reference sequence). Unmatched junction bases numbered 7, after V lost 5 bases and J lost 3 bases. There are 15 residues in the CDR3. The DNA for the CDR3 is TGCAGTGCTGCCCTAGCGGGAGTTAACTACAATGAGCAGTTCTTC. Its translation: CSAALAGVNYNEQFF.

This clonotype was picked up many times. The chain has TRBV5-5 and TRBJ2-3; D gene uncertain. CDR3 length: 13 residues. Trimming took off 0 bases at V and 6 bases at J, with 8 bases between the two ends. The V gene's germline CDR1 is SGHKS and CDR2 YYEKEE (reference sequence). CDR3 sequence reads: CASSLASADTQYF. CDR3 nucleotides: TGTGCCAGCAGCTTGGCCTCGGCGGATACGCAGTATTTT.

This clonotype was counted ten times or more. The chain uses TRBV29-1 and TRBJ2-7; D ambiguous. Trimming removed 7 bases from V and 1 base from J, with 14 bases in between. There are 13 residues in the CDR3. Germline assignment: CDR1 SQVTM and CDR2 ANQGSEA. Written as DNA, the CDR3 is TGCAGCGGGACGATGGGGTGGTCCTACGAGCAGTACTTC. Encoded protein: CSGTMGWSYEQYF.

This chain connects TRBV28 to TRBJ2-2, with a tentative D call TRBD1 (7 bases). Germline V CDR1 and CDR2: MDHEN, SYDVKM. This CDR3 is 13 amino acids long. As DNA, the CDR3 is TGTGCGGGGAGGACAGGCGTGGGCGGGGAGCTGTTTTTT. This encodes CAGRTGVGGELFF.

V and J are TRBV7-8 and TRBJ1-6, with D perhaps TRBD1 (5 bases). Germline V gene sequence: CDR1 SGHVS, CDR2 FQNEAQ. V lost 3 bases, J lost 6 bases, and 9 bases lay in between. The CDR3 has 14 amino acids. The CDR3 DNA reads as TGTGCCAGCAGCTTTCGGCAGGGTAATTCACCCCTCCACTTT. Amino acid sequence: CASSFRQGNSPLHF.